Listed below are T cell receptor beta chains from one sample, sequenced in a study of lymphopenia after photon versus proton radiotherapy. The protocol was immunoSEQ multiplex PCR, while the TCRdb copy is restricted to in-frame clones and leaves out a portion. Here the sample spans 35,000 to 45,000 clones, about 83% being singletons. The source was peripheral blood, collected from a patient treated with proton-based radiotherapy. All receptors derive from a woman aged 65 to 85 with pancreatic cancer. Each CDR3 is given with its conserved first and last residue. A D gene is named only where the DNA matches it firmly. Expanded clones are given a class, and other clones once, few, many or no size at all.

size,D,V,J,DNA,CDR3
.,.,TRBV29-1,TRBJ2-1,TGCAGCGTTGCCGATCGGTTGGCCTACAATGAGCAGTTCTTC,CSVADRLAYNEQFF
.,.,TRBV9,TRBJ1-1,TGTGCCAGCAGCCCCCGGGTAGGGAACACTGAAGCTTTCTTT,CASSPRVGNTEAFF
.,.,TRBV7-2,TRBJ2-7,TGTGCCAGCAGCCCCTACCGGGGCTACGAGCAGTACTTC,CASSPYRGYEQYF
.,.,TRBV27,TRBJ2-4,TGTGCCAGCAGTTTAAGGATCGACGGTTTAGCCAAAAACATTCAGTACTTC,CASSLRIDGLAKNIQYF
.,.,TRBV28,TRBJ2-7,TGTGCCAGCATTCTAAACAGGGGCGCCGGGGGCTACGAGCAGTACTTC,CASILNRGAGGYEQYF
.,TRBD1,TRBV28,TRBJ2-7,TGTGCCAGCAGTGCTGGACAGGGGGCGATTTACGAGCAGTACTTC,CASSAGQGAIYEQYF
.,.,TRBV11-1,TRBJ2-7,TGTGCCAGCAGCTTTAGGTTAACCCAGGGGATGTCCTACGAGCAGTACTTC,CASSFRLTQGMSYEQYF
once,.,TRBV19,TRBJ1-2,TGTGCCAGTAGTGCCCCAGGGACGACATATGGCTACACCTTC,CASSAPGTTYGYTF
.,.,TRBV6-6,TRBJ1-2,TGTGCCAGCAGTTATGCTTCCACAGGCAACTATGGCTACACCTTC,CASSYASTGNYGYTF
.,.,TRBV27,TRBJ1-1,TGTGCCAGCAGCCCCCCCAGACCGACGCGGAACACTGAAGCTTTCTTT,CASSPPRPTRNTEAFF
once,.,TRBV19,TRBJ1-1,TGTGCCAGTAGTACACAGGGTTGGGTCACTGAAGCTTTCTTT,CASSTQGWVTEAFF
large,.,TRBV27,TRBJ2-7,TGTGCCAGCAGTTTAGTATCTGGCGAGCAGTACTTC,CASSLVSGEQYF
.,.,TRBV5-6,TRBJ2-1,TGTGCCAGCAGCTTGATACAGGCAGCCTACAATGAGCAGTTCTTC,CASSLIQAAYNEQFF
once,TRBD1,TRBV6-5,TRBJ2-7,TGTGCCAGCAACCGACAGGGTCAGGCCTACGAGCAGTACTTC,CASNRQGQAYEQYF
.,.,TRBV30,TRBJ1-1,TGTGCCTGGAGTGTAGGCGGGACTGTACGGAACACTGAAGCTTTCTTT,CAWSVGGTVRNTEAFF
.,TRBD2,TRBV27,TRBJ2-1,TGTGCCAGCAGGGTAAAGAGTCGGGCTAGCGGGACCCCCATAGACTCTGAGCAGTTCTTC,CASRVKSRASGTPIDSEQFF
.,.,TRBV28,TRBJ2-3,TGTGCCAGCAATATAGCTACTAGCACAGATACGCAGTATTTT,CASNIATSTDTQYF
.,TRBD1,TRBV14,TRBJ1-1,TGTGCCAGCACGAGCGAGGGGGCGCACACTGAAGCTTTCTTT,CASTSEGAHTEAFF
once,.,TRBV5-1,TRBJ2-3,TGCGCCAGCAGCTTGGCGGCAGCCAGCACAGATACGCAGTATTTT,CASSLAAASTDTQYF
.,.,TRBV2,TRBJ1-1,TGTGCCAGCAGAAGGTCGAACACTGAAGCTTTCTTT,CASRRSNTEAFF
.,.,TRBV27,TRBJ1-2,TGTGCCAGCAGCACGCTACTTACGCAGGGTACCTTCGGTGGCTACACCTTC,CASSTLLTQGTFGGYTF
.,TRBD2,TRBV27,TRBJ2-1,TGTGCCAGCAGGGGTCTTTCCGGGACTAGCGGGAGAAAGGAGCAGTTCTTC,CASRGLSGTSGRKEQFF
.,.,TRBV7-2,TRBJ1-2,TGTGCCAGCCGAAGGGGCAGCTTATATGGCTACACCTTC,CASRRGSLYGYTF
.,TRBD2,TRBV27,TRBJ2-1,TGTGCCAGCAGTTACCGAGGGACTAGCGGCTACAATGAGCAGTTCTTC,CASSYRGTSGYNEQFF
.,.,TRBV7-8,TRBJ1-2,TGTGCCAGCAGCTATACCGGGACACGCTATGGCTACACCTTC,CASSYTGTRYGYTF
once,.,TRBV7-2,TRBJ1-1,TGTGCCAGCAGTCTGGGGCGTTTTGAAGCTTTCTTT,CASSLGRFEAFF
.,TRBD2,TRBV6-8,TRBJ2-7,TGTGCCAGCAGTTACAGGGAAACCGGGCTAGCGGGAGACGAGCAGTACTTC,CASSYRETGLAGDEQYF
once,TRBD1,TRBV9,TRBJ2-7,TGTGCCAGCAGCTTCGGGACAGATCAGTACGAGCAGTACTTC,CASSFGTDQYEQYF
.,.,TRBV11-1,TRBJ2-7,TGTGCCAGCAGGGACAGCGTGACCTACGAGCAGTACTTC,CASRDSVTYEQYF
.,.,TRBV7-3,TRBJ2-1,TGTGCCAGCAGCACCGGGAGCTCCTACAATGAGCAGTTCTTC,CASSTGSSYNEQFF
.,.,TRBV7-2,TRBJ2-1,TGTGCCAGCAGCCCTGTTCTGGCGGGGAAAGGGGCTGAGCAGTTCTTC,CASSPVLAGKGAEQFF
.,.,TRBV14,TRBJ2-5,TGTGCCAGCAGCCAAGATTGGGGCAGACAAGAGACCCAGTACTTC,CASSQDWGRQETQYF
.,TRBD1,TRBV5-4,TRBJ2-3,TGTGCCAGCAGCCCCGGAAGGACAGGGAGAAACACAGATACGCAGTATTTT,CASSPGRTGRNTDTQYF
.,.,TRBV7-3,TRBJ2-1,TGTGCCAGCAGCTCCGGACCCGCGAACAATGAGCAGTTCTTC,CASSSGPANNEQFF
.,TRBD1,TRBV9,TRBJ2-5,TGTGCCAGCAGCGTAGTACCAGGGGGCGAGACCCAGTACTTC,CASSVVPGGETQYF
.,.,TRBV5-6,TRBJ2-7,TGTGCCAGCAGCTTGGCCGGGCAGGCCTCCTACGAGCAGTACTTC,CASSLAGQASYEQYF
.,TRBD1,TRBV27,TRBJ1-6,TGTGCCAGCAGTTTATCGGACAGGGGAAGGGCACCCCTCCACTTT,CASSLSDRGRAPLHF
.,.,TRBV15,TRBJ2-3,TGTGCCACCAGCTTTCCAGGTGGTACGCAGTATTTT,CATSFPGGTQYF
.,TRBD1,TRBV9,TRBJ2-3,TGTGCCAGCAGCGGTACCAGGGGGCCAGGGTCAGATACGCAGTATTTT,CASSGTRGPGSDTQYF